The text below deals with one TCR beta chain. Generated by immunoSEQ multiplex PCR, the TCRdb table keeps only in-frame clones and is missing some. The table lists around 60,000 clones, 70% to 90% of them singletons. This sample stems from a study of technical replicates of blood from several donors. Trimming left V 0 bases short and J 7 bases short, with 11 bases between. CDR1 SGDLS and CDR2 YYNGEE come from the germline V gene. The CDR3 is 13 residues long. V and J are TRBV9 and TRBJ2-7; D gene unclear. The sequencing input was PBMCs. The TCR comes from a human donor in good health. Some clones in this sample may be carry-over from other donors' samples. CDR3 region: CASSVAGELEQYF. For the CDR3, the DNA is TGTGCCAGCAGCGTAGCTGGAGAACTGGAGCAGTACTTC.